One and the same sample provided the 10 T cell receptor beta chains below, sequenced in a study of T cell responses to AZD1222 COVID-19 vaccine (dated by TCRdb to about 2021). Reading the label with the study, this specimen's time point is: baseline before first vaccination. Library prep was done by the immunoSEQ multiplex PCR assay. Sourced from immuneACCESS, this table was stored by TCRdb with only in-frame sequences that have V and J called. A share of the clones is absent; for the studies checked, an unresolved V gene accounts for under half, and the remainder has no known explanation. For this sample there are fewer than 120,000 clones; roughly 85% appear just once. The top ten clonotypes cover less than 3.5% of the sample. The sample in question was peripheral blood, obtained on day 0 of AZD1222 vaccination. Receptors were obtained from an adult in good health.

This chain joins TRBV28 and TRBJ1-1, with 8 bases matching TRBD1. Germline CDR1 MDHEN, CDR2 SYDVKM. J gave up 2 bases and V 5 bases, and 7 bases lay outside the gene matches. The CDR3 is made up of 15 amino acids. CDR3 sequence (DNA): TGTGCCAGCAGTCTTACAGGGGGGCCTAACACTGAAGCTTTCTTT. Translated, it gives CASSLTGGPNTEAFF.

V and J are TRBV19 and TRBJ1-1; no clear D gene. The CDR3 is made up of 13 amino acids. V was trimmed by 5 bases and J by 1 base, leaving 8 bases between them. The germline gives CDR1 LNHDA, CDR2 SQIVND (reference sequence). CDR3 DNA sequence: TGTGCCAGTAGTGTGGAAAGGAACACTGAAGCTTTCTTT. Translated: CASSVERNTEAFF. Based on the CDR3 plus reference TRBV19 and TRBJ1-1, the full variable domain is DGGITQSPKYLFRKEGQNVTLSCEQNLNHDAMYWYRQDPGQGLRLIYYSQIVNDFQKGDIAEGYSVSREKKESFPLTVTSAQKNPTAFYLCASSVERNTEAFFGQGTRLTVV.

The chain is built from TRBV24-1 and TRBJ1-2; D not certain. The CDR3 sequence is 13 residues long. Germline lookup yields CDR1 KGHDR and CDR2 SFDVKD. V lost 3 bases to trimming and J lost 7 bases, with 11 bases between them. The CDR3 DNA follows: TGTGCCACCAGTGATCCGACAATGGGTGGCTACACCTTC. Its protein is CATSDPTMGGYTF.

The V and J genes are TRBV2 and TRBJ1-2, with D possibly matching TRBD1 (6 bases). The CDR3 length is 13 residues. CDR1 SNHLY and CDR2 FYNNEI come from the germline V gene. V shed 4 bases and J shed 6 bases, with 12 bases lying between them. CDR3 protein: CASSVRGGDGYTF. Written as DNA, the CDR3 is TGTGCCAGCAGTGTCAGGGGTGGTGATGGCTACACCTTC.

The chain is built from TRBV6-5 and TRBJ2-7, with a tentative D call TRBD2 (5 bases). V was cut by 0 bases and J by 0 bases, with 12 bases left in between. The CDR3 runs to 16 residues. Germline lookup yields CDR1 MNHEY and CDR2 SVGAGI. CDR3: CASSYSRTGSSYEQYF. The CDR3 DNA reads TGTGCCAGCAGTTACTCGAGGACGGGGAGCTCCTACGAGCAGTACTTC.

The rearrangement uses TRBV12-3 or TRBV12-4 and TRBJ2-5, with 7 nucleotides matching TRBD2. V was pared by 7 bases and J by 4 bases, with 6 bases of the junction left unmatched. The CDR3 is 13 amino acids. In DNA form, the CDR3 reads TGTGCCAGCACGGGAGGATTGGGAGAGACCCAGTACTTC. It specifies CASTGGLGETQYF.

This clone was seen at least ten times. This rearrangement joins TRBV7-3 to TRBJ2-2; no clear D gene. CDR1 and CDR2 from the germline V gene are SGHTA and FQGTGA. Trimming left V 5 bases short and J 3 bases short, with 4 bases between. CDR3 length: 12 residues. CDR3 in amino acids: CASSLYTGELFF. The CDR3 region has the DNA TGTGCCAGCAGCCTCTACACCGGGGAGCTGTTTTTT.

The V and J genes are TRBV4-2 and TRBJ1-5; possible D gene TRBD1, 6 bases. This CDR3 comprises 15 residues. Germline V gene lookup returns CDR1 LGHNA and CDR2 YNFKEQ. V was pared by 2 bases and J by 5 bases, with 13 bases between. The CDR3 loop reads CASSQLVGGHQPQHF. Written as DNA, the CDR3 is TGTGCCAGCAGCCAACTTGTAGGGGGTCATCAGCCCCAGCATTTT.

The V and J genes are TRBV9 and TRBJ1-5; possible D gene TRBD1, 6 bases. CDR3 length: 15 residues. With 3 bases removed from V and 4 bases from J, the gap between germline ends came to 14 bases. Looked up from germline, CDR1 is SGDLS and CDR2 is YYNGEE. The CDR3, as DNA: TGTGCCAGCAGCGCCACAGGGAGGGGAAATCAGCCCCAGCATTTT. Protein product: CASSATGRGNQPQHF.

This chain links TRBV5-8 with TRBJ1-4, with 10 nucleotides matching TRBD1. Germline assignment: CDR1 SGHTS and CDR2 YDEGEE. J gave up 9 bases and V 0 bases, and 5 bases lay outside the gene matches. The CDR3 is made up of 15 amino acids. CDR3 coding DNA: TGTGCCAGCAGCTTGGAGGGACAGGGGTGGAAAAAACTGTTTTTT. It yields the protein CASSLEGQGWKKLFF.